The rows below give T cell receptor beta chains drawn from one sample of a study of human thymus T cells. The protocol was immunoSEQ multiplex PCR, while the TCRdb copy is restricted to in-frame clones and leaves out a portion. The sample has tens of thousands of clones, roughly 94% seen once; the top ten hold about 0.032%. Sequences were obtained from thymus tissue. The receptor source for this set is a girl under two years old with a congenital heart defect but otherwise immunologically healthy. Both conserved end residues are part of each CDR3. A D gene is named only where the DNA matches it firmly. The listing skips clone size in some rows; elsewhere it reads once, few, many or a size class.

abundance	d_gene	v_gene	j_gene	CDR3nt	CDR3aa
NA	TRBD2	TRBV27	TRBJ2-3	TGTGCCAGCGGAAACGGGACTAGCGGAAGCACAGATACGCAGTATTTT	CASGNGTSGSTDTQYF
once	NA	TRBV7-2	TRBJ2-1	TGTGCCAGCAGCCGCCTTTCTAGCAAGAATGAGCAGTTCTTC	CASSRLSSKNEQFF
NA	NA	TRBV27	TRBJ1-5	TGTGCCAGCAGTTTAGCAGGACTTAGCAATCAGCCCCAGCATTTT	CASSLAGLSNQPQHF
NA	NA	TRBV30	TRBJ1-3	TGTGCCTGGAGTGCTACCGGGCCTTTCTTGGATCCATATTTT	CAWSATGPFLDPYF
once	NA	TRBV28	TRBJ2-5	TGTGCCAGCACTCCAAAGGGTTTAGAGACCCAGTACTTC	CASTPKGLETQYF
NA	NA	TRBV4-1	TRBJ1-3	TGCGCCAGCAGCCAAGCACCGTTGGGGACACTCTCTGGAAACACCATATATTTT	CASSQAPLGTLSGNTIYF
once	TRBD1	TRBV6-5	TRBJ1-2	TGTGCCAGCAGCCAGGGGGGGAGGGGGTCCTATGGCTACACCTTC	CASSQGGRGSYGYTF
NA	NA	TRBV5-6	TRBJ1-2	TGTGCCAGCAGCTCACAGAGTAACTATGGCTACACCTTC	CASSSQSNYGYTF
NA	TRBD1	TRBV2	TRBJ1-1	TGTGCCAGCAGTTGGACAGGGGTTCAACAGACCCGTATGAACACTGAAGCTTTCTTT	CASSWTGVQQTRMNTEAFF
NA	TRBD2	TRBV27	TRBJ2-1	TGTGCCAGCACCCTGGCCGCGGGAGGGCCAGGTTCCTACAATGAGCAGTTCTTC	CASTLAAGGPGSYNEQFF
NA	NA	TRBV4-1	TRBJ1-1	TGCGCCAGCACCTTCATTTCAGGGAGGGTTGAAGCTTTCTTT	CASTFISGRVEAFF
NA	TRBD1	TRBV10-2	TRBJ1-5	TGCGCCAGCACAGACAGGGGCAATCAGCCCCAGCATTTT	CASTDRGNQPQHF
NA	TRBD2	TRBV25-1	TRBJ2-1	TGTGCCAGCAGTGAATCGGGACTAGCGGAGCCGGATGAGCAGTTCTTC	CASSESGLAEPDEQFF
NA	NA	TRBV28	TRBJ1-5	TGTGCCAGCAGTTTCGGACAGCATAGGAACAATCAGCCCCAGCATTTT	CASSFGQHRNNQPQHF
NA	NA	TRBV4-3	TRBJ1-3	TGCGCCAGCAGCCACACCATAGGGGCAGCTGGAAACACCATATATTTT	CASSHTIGAAGNTIYF
once	NA	TRBV19	TRBJ2-5	TGTGCCAGTAGTAGGGGACCGGGTGTCGAGACCCAGTACTTC	CASSRGPGVETQYF
NA	NA	TRBV14	TRBJ1-1	TGTGCCAGCAGCCAAGATGGCGGGAACACTGAAGCTTTCTTT	CASSQDGGNTEAFF
NA	TRBD2	TRBV4-2	TRBJ2-1	TGTGCCAGCAGCCCGAGACTAGCGGGGGGTACTTACAATGAGCAGTTCTTC	CASSPRLAGGTYNEQFF
NA	NA	TRBV15	TRBJ2-1	TGTGCCACCAGCAGGGGCGAGCACAATGAGCAGTTCTTC	CATSRGEHNEQFF
NA	NA	TRBV19	TRBJ1-5	TGTGCCAGTAACAACCTAGGGGGACGGACTAGCAATCAGCCCCAGCATTTT	CASNNLGGRTSNQPQHF
NA	NA	TRBV10-3	TRBJ2-1	TGTGCCATCAGTGAGTCAAGGCAGACTACACTCCTCCAGTTCTTC	CAISESRQTTLLQFF
NA	TRBD2	TRBV15	TRBJ2-1	TGTGCCACCAGCAGAGGGGGGGAACCTAGCGGACGCAGCTCCTACAATGAGCAGTTCTTC	CATSRGGEPSGRSSYNEQFF
NA	NA	TRBV7-3	TRBJ2-3	TGTGCCAGCAGCTTAACCCCGGACGGAACAGATACGCAGTATTTT	CASSLTPDGTDTQYF
NA	NA	TRBV19	TRBJ2-6	TGTGCCAGTCACAGGAAATTTAAAACCGGGGCCAACGTCCTGACTTTC	CASHRKFKTGANVLTF
NA	NA	TRBV30	TRBJ2-7	TGTGCCTGGAGTTTCCCAAGGGCCCCCGGGCGGGACGAGCAGTACTTC	CAWSFPRAPGRDEQYF
NA	TRBD2	TRBV5-4	TRBJ2-7	TGTGCCAGCAGCTTGCGGGCGGGGGGGTACTACGAGCAGTACTTC	CASSLRAGGYYEQYF
once	TRBD2	TRBV4-1	TRBJ2-7	TGCGCCAGCAGCCAAGATCTCAGCGGGAGGCCACGGGAGCAGTACTTC	CASSQDLSGRPREQYF
NA	NA	TRBV19	TRBJ2-3	TGTGCCAGTAAGGGGGTCGGAGATACGCAGTATTTT	CASKGVGDTQYF
few	TRBD1	TRBV29-1	TRBJ2-5	TGCAGCGGCCTCCGGGACAGGGGGAGGGAGACCCAGTACTTC	CSGLRDRGRETQYF
NA	NA	TRBV7-9	TRBJ1-2	TGTGCCAGCAGCTTAGCGGAATTGAGGGGTGTAGTTGGTGGCTACACCTTC	CASSLAELRGVVGGYTF
NA	NA	TRBV18	TRBJ1-4	TGTGCCAGCTCAACGGGGGCTAATGAAAAACTGTTTTTT	CASSTGANEKLFF
NA	NA	TRBV19	TRBJ2-3	TGTGCCAGTAAGACGGGACTGTTTAGCACAGATACGCAGTATTTT	CASKTGLFSTDTQYF
NA	TRBD2	TRBV29-1	TRBJ2-7	TGCAGCGTTGCCGGGGACTATTTGGCCTACGAGCAGTACTTC	CSVAGDYLAYEQYF
NA	TRBD1	TRBV28	TRBJ2-7	TGTGCCAGCAGCCGATTTATGACAGGGCTAGGAACCTACGAGCAGTACTTC	CASSRFMTGLGTYEQYF
NA	NA	TRBV10-3	TRBJ2-3	TGTGCCATCAGTGGAGGTAGCCGCCTTTCCTCAGATACGCAGTATTTT	CAISGGSRLSSDTQYF
NA	NA	TRBV29-1	TRBJ2-3	TGCAGCGTTGAAGGAGGAAAAAGGGCGGCGGCTCTCGCGCATACGCAGTATTTT	CSVEGGKRAAALAHTQYF
NA	TRBD1	TRBV30	TRBJ1-2	TGTGCCTGGATATTTCCGGGACAGGGCGAGGGTGACTATGGCTACACCTTC	CAWIFPGQGEGDYGYTF
NA	TRBD1	TRBV7-9	TRBJ1-4	TGTGCCAGCAGCCGACGGGACAGCAGGGAAAAACTGTTTTTT	CASSRRDSREKLFF
NA	TRBD1	TRBV29-1	TRBJ1-1	TGCAGCGTTGAAGGGGACAGGGGGCGCGCCGGTGGAGCTTTCTTT	CSVEGDRGRAGGAFF
NA	TRBD2	TRBV30	TRBJ2-2	TGTGCCTGGAGGGTAGCGGGAGTAACCGGGGAGCTGTTTTTT	CAWRVAGVTGELFF
NA	NA	TRBV2	TRBJ2-7	TGTGCCAGCAGTGTAGGGCTAGCCGAAGGTCGCTACGAGCAGTACTTC	CASSVGLAEGRYEQYF
few	TRBD1	TRBV28	TRBJ2-7	TGTGCCAGCCCCCCGTCAACGGGACAGGGCTTCTACGAGCAGTACTTC	CASPPSTGQGFYEQYF
NA	NA	TRBV6-1	TRBJ1-1	TGTGCCAGCAGTGGGAGGGATACTGAAGCTTTCTTT	CASSGRDTEAFF
once	TRBD1	TRBV25-1	TRBJ2-3	TGTGCCAGCAGTGAATATCCGGGACAGGGGAGCACAGATACGCAGTATTTT	CASSEYPGQGSTDTQYF
NA	TRBD1	TRBV7-8	TRBJ1-4	TGTGCCAGCAGGTCCGACAGGGGGCAAGCCCGGGAAAAACTGTTTTTT	CASRSDRGQAREKLFF
NA	NA	TRBV25-1	TRBJ1-6	TGTGCCAGCATGTCACGAGACAGGAATTCACCCCTCCACTTT	CASMSRDRNSPLHF
NA	NA	TRBV15	TRBJ1-5	TGTGCCACCAGCAGAGATCTGGCAGTTGATCAGCCCCAGCATTTT	CATSRDLAVDQPQHF
NA	NA	TRBV25-1	TRBJ2-6	TGTGCCAGCAGTGAAAGGGGCGTATCTTTTGCCAACGTCCTGACTTTC	CASSERGVSFANVLTF
NA	TRBD2	TRBV7-2	TRBJ2-1	TGTGCCAGCATCCCTGGGGGGGGGTTCTACAATGAGCAGTTCTTC	CASIPGGGFYNEQFF
NA	NA	TRBV30	TRBJ1-2	TGTGCCTCCCAGGGAACAGGATTAGGTACCTTC	CASQGTGLGTF
NA	NA	TRBV6-1	TRBJ1-1	TGTGCCAACAGGAGGACTGAAGCTTTCTTT	CANRRTEAFF
few	TRBD1	TRBV28	TRBJ1-1	TGTGCCAGCAGTTCCAGGGACAGGGACACTGAAGCTTTCTTT	CASSSRDRDTEAFF
NA	TRBD1	TRBV14	TRBJ1-1	TGTGCCAGCAGCCAAAAACCGGGACAGGGTCCCGTACCCATGAACACTGAAGCTTTCTTT	CASSQKPGQGPVPMNTEAFF
NA	NA	TRBV5-4	TRBJ2-1	TGTGCCAGCAGCCAACAACTAGGCTATGAGCAGTTCTTC	CASSQQLGYEQFF
NA	NA	TRBV5-1	TRBJ2-3	TGCGCCAGCAGCGGGGGCACAGATACGCAGTATTTT	CASSGGTDTQYF
NA	NA	TRBV19	TRBJ1-2	TGTGCCACCAACGTGGAGGGGACCTATGGCTACACCTTC	CATNVEGTYGYTF
NA	NA	TRBV21-1	TRBJ2-7	TGTGCCAGCAGCAAAGCGAGGCGGGAGGGTAGCTACGAGCAGTACTTC	CASSKARREGSYEQYF
once	NA	TRBV30	TRBJ1-5	TGTGCCTGGAGTGTACAAGATTTGATATTGGAGGGGGATGGCAATCAGCCCCAGCATTTT	CAWSVQDLILEGDGNQPQHF
NA	NA	TRBV5-1	TRBJ2-5	TGCGCCAGCAGCTTGGGACAGCCCCAAGAGACCCAGTACTTC	CASSLGQPQETQYF
NA	TRBD2	TRBV14	TRBJ2-7	TGTGCCAGCAGCCAAGATGTTACTAGCGGGGGCGAGCAGTACTTC	CASSQDVTSGGEQYF